These 14 T cell receptor beta chains share one sample of origin, sequenced in a study of somatic mutations in cytotoxic T cells in rheumatoid arthritis. Sequencing was performed with immunoSEQ multiplex PCR; in TCRdb, only in-frame clones are kept and a portion is missing. The repertoire holds some 15,000 clones, with roughly 80% as singletons. Sequencing was performed on CD8+ T cells sorted from blood. The source is an adult with rheumatoid arthritis.

The J gene is TRBJ2-7, the V gene TRBV5-1, with 7 bases aligning to TRBD1. The germline gives CDR1 SGHRS, CDR2 YFSETQ. This CDR3 comprises 13 residues. J was trimmed by 2 bases and V by 4 bases; bases with no gene match: 3. The CDR3 region has the DNA TGCGCCAGCAGCCCAGGGACAGCCTACGAGCAGTACTTC. It is translated as CASSPGTAYEQYF.

This chain links TRBV6-5 with TRBJ1-1; 8 bases agree with TRBD1. This CDR3 has 15 amino acids. The germline gives CDR1 MNHEY, CDR2 SVGAGI. V lost 3 bases and J lost 2; bases outside the gene matches: 5. In DNA, the CDR3 is TGTGCCAGCAGTTATACCCCAGGGGGCAACACTGAAGCTTTCTTT. Protein product: CASSYTPGGNTEAFF.

This clone appeared once. This CDR3 is CASRFSSSGGYNEQFF. CDR3 in DNA: TGTGCAAGTCGCTTCTCTTCTAGCGGGGGGTACAATGAGCAGTTCTTC. The chain recombines TRBV12-2 with TRBJ2-1; the table's TRBD2 call for D was not verified on the DNA. TRBV12-2 is tagged as a pseudogene. The CDR3 length is 16 residues.

The rearrangement links TRBV27 to TRBJ2-1; 7 bases are shared with TRBD2. Trimming at V came to 5 bases and at J to 3 bases, leaving 4 bases not matched to a gene. Germline CDR1 MNHEY, CDR2 SMNVEV (reference sequence). The CDR3 runs 14 residues. As DNA, the CDR3 is TGTGCCAGCAGTCCGGGACTATACTACAATGAGCAGTTCTTC. Translating gives CASSPGLYYNEQFF.

The table lists this clone with a few counts. The chain employs TRBV2 and TRBJ2-7; D is tentatively TRBD1 or TRBD2 (5 bases each). Trimming removed 5 bases at V and 2 bases at J, with 19 bases between. The length of the CDR3 is 16 residues. Germline V lookup: CDR1 SNHLY, CDR2 FYNNEI. The CDR3 here is CASSSGARDGAYEQYF. The CDR3 DNA follows: TGTGCCAGCAGTTCTGGGGCTCGGGACGGAGCCTACGAGCAGTACTTC.

The rearrangement uses TRBV15 and TRBJ1-1; D gene unclear. V was trimmed by 4 bases and J by 0 bases, leaving 6 bases between them. The CDR3 has 13 amino acids. Germline CDR1 reads LNHNV; CDR2 reads YYDKDF (reference sequence). CDR3 in DNA: TGTGCCACCAGCAAGCCCGTGAACACTGAAGCTTTCTTT. Its translation: CATSKPVNTEAFF.

This clone was seen more than once but under ten times. The chain joins TRBV7-9 to TRBJ2-2; 7 bases are a match to TRBD2. This CDR3 region has 14 residues. The junction had 6 bases not matched to a gene; V was cut back by 6 bases and J by 5 bases. Germline V gives CDR1 SEHNR, CDR2 FQNEAQ (reference sequence). Written as DNA, the CDR3 is TGTGCCAGCAGATTCCGGGGGGAGACCGGGGAGCTGTTTTTT. This sequence encodes CASRFRGETGELFF. Complete variable domain (other parts from reference TRBV7-9 and TRBJ2-2): DTGVSQNPRHKITKRGQNVTFRCDPISEHNRLYWYRQTLGQGPEFLTYFQNEAQLEKSRLLSDRFSAERPKGSFSTLEIQRTEQGDSAMYLCASRFRGETGELFFGEGSRLTVL.

This rearrangement joins TRBV29-1 to TRBJ2-6, with D hard to call. Germline assignment: CDR1 SQVTM and CDR2 ANQGSEA. The CDR3 has 13 amino acids. Trimming left V 4 bases short and J 1 base short, with 5 bases between. CDR3 protein: CSVVGSGANVLTF. Here the CDR3 DNA reads TGCAGCGTTGTTGGGTCTGGGGCCAACGTCCTGACTTTC.

The chain employs TRBV2 and TRBJ1-1, with D hard to call. The length of the CDR3 is 11 residues. V was clipped by 8 bases and J by 0 bases, with 4 bases between them. Looked up from germline, CDR1 is SNHLY and CDR2 is FYNNEI. The CDR3 loop reads CASSLNTEAFF. The CDR3, as DNA: TGTGCCAGCTCACTGAACACTGAAGCTTTCTTT.

This clone was detected only a few times. The gene calls are TRBV6-4 and TRBJ1-6; TRBD1 is a possible D gene (6 bases). CDR1 and CDR2 from the germline V gene are MRHNA and SNTAGT. Trimming took 6 bases from V and 4 from J, leaving 16 bases between them. The CDR3 sequence is 16 residues long. The chain's CDR3 is CASRKTATGYNSPLHF. Written as DNA, the CDR3 is TGTGCCAGCAGGAAGACCGCGACAGGATATAATTCACCCCTCCACTTT.

The V call is TRBV6-5, the J call TRBJ1-2; D perhaps matches TRBD1 (5 bases). Germline V gene lookup returns CDR1 MNHEY and CDR2 SVGAGI. V was shortened by 6 bases and J by 3 bases, with 20 bases between the two germline ends. The CDR3 runs to 16 residues. This chain's CDR3 is CASSYTGQDYYYGYTF. For the CDR3, the DNA is TGTGCCAGCAGCTACACAGGACAAGATTACTACTATGGCTACACCTTC.

This clone came up a few times. V is TRBV9 and J is TRBJ1-2, with 9 bases that match TRBD1. Germline-derived CDR1 and CDR2 are SGDLS and YYNGEE. V trimming: 4 bases; J trimming: 6 bases; junction bases outside the gene matches: 7. This CDR3 has 14 amino acids. The CDR3 protein is CASSPNRGRDGYTF. Here the CDR3 DNA reads TGTGCCAGCAGCCCGAACAGGGGGCGGGATGGCTACACCTTC.

This rearrangement joins TRBV2 to TRBJ2-2, with TRBD2 matching over 8 bases. The CDR3 is 15 amino acids. Germline V gene lookup returns CDR1 SNHLY and CDR2 FYNNEI. The J segment lost 4 bases and the V segment lost 6 bases, leaving 7 bases of the junction unmatched. Here the CDR3 reads CASSYLAGTTGELFF. As DNA, the CDR3 is TGTGCCAGCAGCTATCTAGCGGGTACCACCGGGGAGCTGTTTTTT.

The chain has TRBV9 and TRBJ2-5; 9 nucleotides agree with TRBD1. Germline lookup yields CDR1 SGDLS and CDR2 YYNGEE. V lost 1 base, J lost 8 bases, and 15 bases stayed unmatched. The CDR3 length is 17 residues. In DNA form, the CDR3 reads TGTGCCAGCAGCGTAAACCAGGGACAGGGACCCCCAGGAACCCAGTACTTC. This translates into CASSVNQGQGPPGTQYF.